Following are 10 T cell receptor beta chains from one sample sequenced in a study of OX40 agonist ivuxolimab in advanced cancers. This table comes from immunoSEQ multiplex PCR, and its TCRdb copy is limited to in-frame clones, with some not included. The sample has roughly 75,000 clones, roughly 90% seen once; the top ten hold over 2.5%. The specimen was CD4+ or CD8+ T cells sorted from blood, collected in a trial of the OX40 agonist ivuxolimab. All receptors derive from an adult with an advanced solid tumor such as melanoma, head and neck, liver or kidney cancer.

This chain links TRBV4-3 with TRBJ2-3; TRBD2 aligns across 7 bases. J was trimmed by 2 bases and V by 3 bases; bases with no gene match: 5. CDR1 is LGHNA and CDR2 is YSLEER in the germline V gene. The length of the CDR3 is 15 residues. The CDR3 loop reads CASSQGGGDTDTQYF. CDR3 sequence (DNA): TGCGCCAGCAGCCAGGGGGGAGGGGACACAGATACGCAGTATTTT.

This chain joins TRBV5-4 and TRBJ2-3, with D unclear. Germline V lookup: CDR1 SGHNT, CDR2 YYREEE (reference sequence). This CDR3 is 13 amino acids long. Deletions cut 1 base from V and 1 base from J, with 4 bases between. Here the CDR3 DNA reads TGTGCCAGCAGCTTGCAAGGCACAGATACGCAGTATTTT. It specifies CASSLQGTDTQYF.

This chain links TRBV19 with TRBJ2-1; 13 positions match TRBD2. This CDR3 region has 17 residues. The V and J ends lost 5 bases and 7 bases, in that order; junction bases with no gene match: 11. CDR1 LNHDA and CDR2 SQIVND come from the germline V gene (reference sequence). The CDR3 here is CASSPPGLAGEPNEQFF. CDR3 bases: TGTGCCAGTAGTCCGCCCGGACTAGCGGGGGAACCGAATGAGCAGTTCTTC.

The rearrangement uses TRBV14 and TRBJ2-5, with 7 bases lining up with TRBD2. The CDR3 runs to 16 residues. Germline V gene lookup returns CDR1 SGHDN and CDR2 FVKESK. With 1 base clipped from V and 0 bases from J, the junction kept 5 bases outside the gene matches. This CDR3 reads CASSQGQRGYQETQYF. As DNA, the CDR3 is TGTGCCAGCAGCCAAGGCCAGCGGGGCTACCAAGAGACCCAGTACTTC.

This clone has just a few counts. The V and J genes are TRBV11-2 and TRBJ1-2; 9 bases match TRBD1. V lost 5 bases to trimming and J lost 8 bases; unmatched junction nucleotides: 3. There are 12 residues in the CDR3. Per germline, CDR1 SGHAT and CDR2 FQNNGV. The CDR3 here is CASSRTGVGYTF. DNA for the CDR3: TGTGCCAGCAGCAGGACAGGGGTCGGCTACACCTTC.

The gene calls are TRBV11-2 and TRBJ1-1, with 8 bases lining up with TRBD1. CDR3 size: 16 residues. The V gene end was trimmed by 3 bases and the J gene end by 7 bases; junction bases not matched to a gene: 13. Germline CDR1 reads SGHAT; CDR2 reads FQNNGV. The CDR3 DNA reads as TGTGCCAGCAGCTTTAAAGAGGGACAGGCGCCCCTTGAAGCTTTCTTT. This sequence encodes CASSFKEGQAPLEAFF.

In its sample, this clone was seen a few times. The chain is built from TRBV5-1 and TRBJ1-1; perhaps TRBD1 as D (5 bases). This CDR3 has 13 residues. Per germline, CDR1 SGHRS and CDR2 YFSETQ. V lost 0 bases to trimming and J lost 3 bases, with 6 bases between them. CDR3 in DNA: TGCGCCAGCAGCTTGGGCAGGGACACTGAAGCTTTCTTT. Protein: CASSLGRDTEAFF.

This clone was seen only once. The chain employs TRBV5-1 and TRBJ2-2; TRBD1 is a possible D gene (5 bases). V gave up 0 bases and J gave up 1 base, with 10 bases separating them. This CDR3 is built from 16 residues. Germline CDR1 and CDR2: SGHRS and YFSETQ. CDR3 region: CASSLARAENTGELFF. CDR3 nucleotide sequence: TGCGCCAGCAGCTTGGCCAGGGCAGAGAACACCGGGGAGCTGTTTTTT.

This clone was found once. This chain's CDR3 is CASSVGTSGTYEQYF. CDR3 DNA: TGTGCCAGCAGCGTCGGGACTAGCGGTACCTACGAGCAGTACTTC. The V and J genes are TRBV5-5 and TRBJ2-7; the match to TRBD2 covers 11 bases. The CDR3 totals 15 residues. V dropped 4 bases and J dropped 2; count of bases not matched to a gene: 5. CDR1 and CDR2 (germline): SGHKS, YYEKEE (reference sequence).

V and J are TRBV7-2 and TRBJ2-5; D is ambiguous. The germline V gene encodes CDR1 SGHTA and CDR2 FQGNSA. This CDR3 is 13 amino acids long. Trimming shortened V by 8 bases and J by 2 bases, and 12 bases separated the two germline ends. CDR3 DNA sequence: TGTGCCAGCGGTAGAGTAGGGCAAGAGACCCAGTACTTC. Encoded protein: CASGRVGQETQYF.